The next 20 T cell receptor beta chains were all read from a single sample in a study of technical replicates of blood from a handful of donors. Produced via immunoSEQ multiplex PCR; TCRdb's table is partial and in-frame only. The data hold 75,000 to 100,000 clones, with around 94% observed a single time. The specimen was T cells isolated from PBMCs. The receptors originated from a human donor in good health.

The chain combines TRBV27 with TRBJ1-2; D perhaps matches TRBD1 (5 bases). Trimming left V 11 bases short and J 4 bases short, with 14 bases between. This CDR3 region has 12 residues. Germline values: CDR1 MNHEY, CDR2 SMNVEV (reference sequence). The CDR3 region is CAALRQTYGYTF. The CDR3 nucleotides read TGTGCCGCTCTCCGACAGACCTATGGCTACACCTTC.

V and J are TRBV7-6 and TRBJ2-7; D is possibly TRBD1 (6 bases). Germline V gene data show CDR1 as SGHVS and CDR2 as FNYEAQ. CDR3 length equals 13 residues. Trimming stripped 2 bases from V and 6 bases from J, with 11 bases between. DNA for the CDR3: TGTGCCAGCAGCTTAAACAGGGACGGCGAGCAGTACTTC. Protein: CASSLNRDGEQYF.

The CDR3 nucleotides read TGTGCCAGCAGCTTGGATGGGAGAGACTATGGCTACACCTTC. This codes for CASSLDGRDYGYTF. The rearrangement links TRBV5-4 to TRBJ1-2; D not certain. Germline V gene lookup returns CDR1 SGHNT and CDR2 YYREEE (reference sequence). V shed 0 bases and J shed 3 bases, with 9 bases lying between them. This CDR3 has 14 residues.

The count of this clone is one. This chain uses TRBV15 with TRBJ2-5; the match to TRBD2 covers 10 bases. J lost 2 bases, V lost 0 bases, and 0 bases had no gene match. Germline CDR1 LNHNV, CDR2 YYDKDF (reference sequence). This CDR3 is built from 15 residues. The CDR3: CATSRDSGGQETQYF. CDR3 DNA: TGTGCCACCAGCAGAGATAGCGGGGGGCAAGAGACCCAGTACTTC.

CDR3 region: CASSELGTGNYGYTF. CDR3 in DNA: TGTGCCAGCAGTGAATTAGGGACAGGCAACTATGGCTACACCTTC. The chain is built from TRBV6-1 and TRBJ1-2, with 8 positions matching TRBD1. Trimming at V came to 2 bases and at J to 2 bases, leaving 4 bases not matched to a gene. Germline assignment: CDR1 MNHNS and CDR2 SASEGT. The CDR3 length is 15 residues.

The chain combines TRBV18 with TRBJ1-2; perhaps TRBD1 as D (5 bases). Trimming pared 5 bases from V and 4 bases from J, leaving 11 bases between. Germline lookup yields CDR1 KGHSH and CDR2 LQKENI. This CDR3 has 13 residues. The CDR3, as DNA: TGTGCCAGCTCAAGATCGGGGGGCTATGGCTACACCTTC. It yields the protein CASSRSGGYGYTF.

V usage is TRBV5-6 and J usage is TRBJ1-4, with a possible D match to TRBD1 (5 bases). V lost 0 bases and J 8 bases, leaving 11 bases between the germline ends. The CDR3 length is 14 residues. Germline V gives CDR1 SGHDT, CDR2 YYEEEE. CDR3: CASSLDFAGEKLFF. CDR3 nucleotides: TGTGCCAGCAGCTTGGATTTTGCAGGGGAAAAACTGTTTTTT.

V is TRBV10-3 and J is TRBJ2-5; weak D call: TRBD2 (7 bases). This CDR3 region has 13 residues. V was pared by 5 bases and J by 5 bases, with 12 bases between. Per germline, CDR1 ENHRY and CDR2 SYGVKD. CDR3 in amino acids: CAISSGGRETQYF. DNA for the CDR3: TGTGCCATCAGTTCGGGGGGCCGGGAGACCCAGTACTTC.

J is TRBJ1-4 and V is TRBV27; D is ambiguous. The CDR3 is made up of 14 amino acids. Germline loops: CDR1 MNHEY, CDR2 SMNVEV (reference sequence). Trimming removed 4 bases from V and 0 bases from J, with 6 bases in between. DNA for the CDR3: TGTGCCAGCAGTTCAGAAGCAACTAATGAAAAACTGTTTTTT. Its protein is CASSSEATNEKLFF.

The chain has TRBV5-5 and TRBJ1-2; D is uncertain. The CDR3 is 12 residues long. Germline V gives CDR1 SGHKS, CDR2 YYEKEE (reference sequence). V lost 0 bases and J lost 7, with 7 bases in between. CDR3 region: CASSLGTRGYTF. The CDR3 nucleotides read TGTGCCAGCAGCTTGGGAACTCGTGGCTACACCTTC.

Only a few counts were recorded for this clone. V gene TRBV6-1 combines with J gene TRBJ2-7, with 7 nucleotides matching TRBD1. The germline CDR1 and CDR2 sequences are MNHNS and SASEGT. The CDR3 extends over 13 amino acids. With 8 bases clipped from V and 0 bases from J, the junction kept 4 bases outside the gene matches. The CDR3 is CASVGQHSYEQYF. In DNA form, the CDR3 reads TGTGCCAGCGTGGGACAGCACTCCTACGAGCAGTACTTC.

V gene TRBV2 combines with J gene TRBJ1-1; weak D call: TRBD1 (5 bases). Per the germline V gene, CDR1 is SNHLY and CDR2 is FYNNEI. The CDR3 runs to 15 residues. The V and J ends lost 10 bases and 10 bases respectively, with 28 bases between them. In DNA, the CDR3 is TGTGCCACCATGAACGAAGAGAGGACACGTTTTTCAGCTTTCTTT. Protein sequence: CATMNEERTRFSAFF.

The chain has TRBV7-6 and TRBJ2-1; TRBD2 agrees at 7 bases. The CDR3 has 15 residues. The germline V gene encodes CDR1 SGHVS and CDR2 FNYEAQ. V shed 5 bases, J shed 8 bases, and the junction held 12 bases outside the gene matches. In DNA, the CDR3 is TGTGCCAGCAGCACGCCGACTAGCCCCAGCCATGAGCAGTTCTTC. It encodes CASSTPTSPSHEQFF.

This chain joins TRBV4-3 and TRBJ2-7, with a weak D call TRBD1 (6 bases). This CDR3 region has 14 residues. Trimming shortened V by 5 bases and J by 0 bases, and 11 bases separated the two germline ends. Looked up from germline, CDR1 is LGHNA and CDR2 is YSLEER. The CDR3 spells CASSKRQASYEQYF. The CDR3 nucleotides read TGCGCCAGCAGCAAGAGACAGGCCTCCTACGAGCAGTACTTC.

The chain has TRBV19 and TRBJ1-1, with a weak D call TRBD1 (6 bases). The germline gives CDR1 LNHDA, CDR2 SQIVND (reference sequence). CDR3 length equals 14 residues. The V end lost 10 bases, the J end lost 7 bases, and 22 bases lay between the germline ends. CDR3 region: CATRDTGSAYEAFF. DNA of the CDR3: TGTGCCACTCGGGACACCGGTTCAGCTTATGAAGCTTTCTTT.

This clone appeared a single time. V gene TRBV11-3 combines with J gene TRBJ2-1; 7 positions match TRBD2. J was trimmed by 10 bases and V by 2 bases; bases with no gene match: 8. Germline CDR1 and CDR2: SGHNT and YENEEA. This CDR3 has 14 residues. CDR3 coding DNA: TGTGCCAGCAGCTTATTAGGCCAGCGGGACGAGCAGTTCTTC. This gives the protein CASSLLGQRDEQFF.

V and J are TRBV30 and TRBJ2-7, with TRBD2 matching 7 bases. The germline V gene encodes CDR1 GTSNPN and CDR2 SVGIG (reference sequence). After removal of 4 bases from V and 0 bases from J, the junction contained 6 bases not matched to a gene. This CDR3 is 14 amino acids long. CDR3 bases: TGTGCCTGGACAAGCCTAGCGGACTCCTACGAGCAGTACTTC. Its translation is CAWTSLADSYEQYF.

This clone was seen a single time. The chain joins TRBV19 to TRBJ1-2, with 10 nucleotides matching TRBD1. Germline trimming cut 3 bases from V and 5 bases from J; bases unmatched to any gene: 3. The CDR3 consists of 14 residues. Germline V gives CDR1 LNHDA, CDR2 SQIVND (reference sequence). This CDR3 is CASSIADRGYGYTF. The DNA for the CDR3 is TGTGCCAGTAGTATCGCGGACAGGGGGTATGGCTACACCTTC.

The V gene is TRBV2, the J gene TRBJ2-7; 8 bases agree with TRBD1. There are 14 residues in the CDR3. CDR1 is SNHLY, CDR2 FYNNEI, per germline. V lost 3 bases and J lost 4; bases outside the gene matches: 5. This CDR3 is CASSEGQAPYEQYF. For the CDR3, the DNA is TGTGCCAGCAGTGAGGGACAGGCCCCTTACGAGCAGTACTTC.

The chain combines TRBV14 with TRBJ2-3, with 10 bases that match TRBD1. V dropped 4 bases and J dropped 4; count of bases not matched to a gene: 5. In germline, CDR1 is SGHDN, CDR2 FVKESK. The CDR3 has 15 amino acids. CDR3 nucleotide sequence: TGTGCCAGCAGCCCACGGACAGGGGGTTCAGATACGCAGTATTTT. This codes for CASSPRTGGSDTQYF.